Below are 25 T cell receptor beta chains sequenced from a single sample in a study of blood T cell repertoires in COVID-19. Only in-frame clones appear in the TCRdb table, and some are missing; sequencing was by immunoSEQ multiplex PCR. The sample has fewer than 500,000 clones, 81% seen once. Sequencing used peripheral blood. These receptors were collected from a human donor with acute or convalescent COVID-19. The donor label of this sample is uncertain.

The V gene is TRBV30, the J gene TRBJ1-2; TRBD1 aligns across 8 bases. CDR1 is GTSNPN, CDR2 SVGIG, per germline (reference sequence). Trimming cost V 8 bases and J 7 bases; bases outside gene matches: 9. This CDR3 contains 12 residues. The CDR3 nucleotides are TGTGCCCGGACCGGACAGGGTGGTGGCTACACCTTC. Translating gives CARTGQGGGYTF.

V is TRBV4-1 and J is TRBJ1-5, with D possibly TRBD1 on 5 matching bases. The CDR3 has 13 amino acids. The germline V gene encodes CDR1 MGHRA and CDR2 YSYEKL. Trimming shortened V by 6 bases and J by 3 bases, and 9 bases separated the two germline ends. The CDR3 is CASSHRFNQPQHF. CDR3 coding DNA: TGCGCCAGCAGTCACAGGTTCAATCAGCCCCAGCATTTT.

Only one count was recorded for this clone. The J gene is TRBJ1-6, the V gene TRBV28; D may be TRBD1 (5 bases). V dropped 3 bases and J dropped 7 bases, with 13 bases sitting between them. This CDR3 region has 15 residues. Germline CDR1 reads MDHEN; CDR2 reads SYDVKM. CDR3 residues: CASSLGTSRNSPLHF. DNA for the CDR3: TGTGCCAGCAGTTTGGGGACTTCTCGGAATTCACCCCTCCACTTT. The entire variable domain, with the rest obtained from reference TRBV28 and TRBJ1-6, is as follows: DVKVTQSSRYLVKRTGEKVFLECVQDMDHENMFWYRQDPGLGLRLIYFSYDVKMKEKGDIPEGYSVSREKKERFSLILESASTNQTSMYLCASSLGTSRNSPLHFGNGTRLTVT.

The chain combines TRBV30 with TRBJ1-2; D possibly corresponds to TRBD1 (5 bases). Germline CDR1 and CDR2: GTSNPN and SVGIG (reference sequence). CDR3 length: 14 residues. V was trimmed by 0 bases and J by 2 bases, leaving 10 bases between them. CDR3 sequence reads: CAWSVLGGNYGYTF. CDR3 DNA sequence: TGTGCCTGGAGTGTACTGGGGGGAAACTATGGCTACACCTTC.

V is TRBV27 and J is TRBJ2-1, with 15 positions matching TRBD2. Germline V gives CDR1 MNHEY, CDR2 SMNVEV (reference sequence). This CDR3 is 15 amino acids long. V lost 6 bases, J lost 7 bases, and 4 bases stayed unmatched. CDR3 sequence: CASSRGTSGRNEQFF. In nucleotides, the CDR3 is TGTGCCAGCAGCCGAGGGACTAGCGGGAGGAATGAGCAGTTCTTC.

This clone has just a few counts. The rearrangement links TRBV4-1 to TRBJ1-6; 7 nucleotides line up with TRBD1. The ends lost 1 base at V and 7 bases at J; junction bases unmatched: 7. Germline V gene lookup returns CDR1 MGHRA and CDR2 YSYEKL. This CDR3 has 16 amino acids. The CDR3 bases are TGCGCCAGCAGCCAAGCCCCGGGACAGACAAATTCACCCCTCCACTTT. Its protein product is CASSQAPGQTNSPLHF.

This clone showed up just once. This sequence joins TRBV18 and TRBJ2-5; 7 bases fit TRBD2. CDR1 is KGHSH and CDR2 is LQKENI in the germline V gene. V trimming: 3 bases; J trimming: 4 bases; junction bases outside the gene matches: 5. The CDR3 totals 14 residues. DNA of the CDR3: TGTGCCAGCTCACCCCAGGGAGGGCGAGAGACCCAGTACTTC. This encodes CASSPQGGRETQYF.

V and J are TRBV27 and TRBJ2-3, with 10 nucleotides matching TRBD2. J gave up 1 base and V 2 bases, and 3 bases lay outside the gene matches. The germline V gene encodes CDR1 MNHEY and CDR2 SMNVEV (reference sequence). The CDR3 runs to 16 residues. CDR3 amino acids: CASSLRTSGGTDTQYF. Here the CDR3 DNA reads TGTGCCAGCAGTTTAAGGACTAGCGGAGGCACAGATACGCAGTATTTT.

CDR3 in amino acids: CASSLEREQFF. In nucleotides, the CDR3 is TGTGCCAGCAGCTTGGAGCGGGAGCAGTTCTTC. V gene TRBV5-6 combines with J gene TRBJ2-1; a possible D gene is TRBD2 (5 bases). Germline V gives CDR1 SGHDT, CDR2 YYEEEE. This CDR3 region has 11 residues. Trimming pared 0 bases from V and 10 bases from J, leaving 5 bases between.

The chain combines TRBV28 with TRBJ1-2, with 8 bases identical to TRBD1. CDR1 is MDHEN and CDR2 is SYDVKM in the germline V gene. The CDR3 spans 16 residues. Losses at the gene ends were 6 bases for V and 5 bases for J; bases not matched to a gene: 14. CDR3 sequence (DNA): TGTGCCAGCAGGGCGCCAGGGGGCCGGGAGCTTTATGGCTACACCTTC. Amino acid sequence: CASRAPGGRELYGYTF.

The chain couples TRBV5-6 to TRBJ2-2, with TRBD2 identical over 10 bases. Looked up from germline, CDR1 is SGHDT and CDR2 is YYEEEE. This CDR3 has 16 residues. Trimming removed 1 base from V and 5 bases from J; junction bases left unmatched: 5. CDR3 residues: CASSLILAGTTGELFF. DNA of the CDR3: TGTGCCAGCAGCTTGATACTAGCGGGAACTACCGGGGAGCTGTTTTTT.

This chain joins TRBV3-1 (or the pseudogene TRBV3-2) and TRBJ1-3; D is undetermined. Per germline, CDR1 LGHDT and CDR2 YNNKEL (reference sequence). V lost 0 bases and J lost 0, with 18 bases in between. The CDR3 length is 19 residues. In nucleotides, the CDR3 is TGTGCCAGCAGCCAAGATCTTCTGGCAGCGGCCGACTCTGGAAACACCATATATTTT. Its protein is CASSQDLLAAADSGNTIYF.

The chain couples TRBV11-2 to TRBJ1-2, with a weak D call TRBD1 (5 bases). This CDR3 spans 15 amino acids. The V end lost 3 bases, the J end lost 4 bases, and 15 bases lay between the germline ends. The germline gives CDR1 SGHAT, CDR2 FQNNGV. CDR3 amino acids: CASSFGTGKFYGYTF. As DNA, the CDR3 is TGTGCCAGCAGCTTTGGCACAGGAAAGTTCTATGGCTACACCTTC.

The genes are TRBV5-6 and TRBJ2-1; possible D gene TRBD2, 5 bases. This CDR3 has 15 amino acids. V was shortened by 1 base and J by 5 bases, with 13 bases between the two germline ends. In germline, CDR1 is SGHDT, CDR2 YYEEEE. Written as DNA, the CDR3 is TGTGCCAGCAGCTTGTACGGGGTTTGGGACAATGAGCAGTTCTTC. This encodes CASSLYGVWDNEQFF. Complete variable domain (other parts from reference TRBV5-6 and TRBJ2-1): DAGVTQSPTHLIKTRGQQVTLRCSPKSGHDTVSWYQQALGQGPQFIFQYYEEEERQRGNFPDRFSGHQFPNYSSELNVNALLLGDSALYLCASSLYGVWDNEQFFGPGTRLTVL.

The rearrangement uses TRBV27 and TRBJ1-1; 10 bases line up with TRBD1. J was trimmed by 5 bases and V by 7 bases; bases with no gene match: 7. The CDR3 length is 14 residues. CDR1 MNHEY and CDR2 SMNVEV come from the germline V gene (reference sequence). As DNA, the CDR3 is TGTGCCAGCAATTTGGGGACAGGGGAGACTGAAGCTTTCTTT. Translating it yields CASNLGTGETEAFF.

This rearrangement joins TRBV28 to TRBJ1-1; D is ambiguous. Deletions cut 3 bases from V and 5 bases from J, with 10 bases between. CDR3 length: 13 amino acids. Germline V gene sequence: CDR1 MDHEN, CDR2 SYDVKM. Here the CDR3 DNA reads TGTGCCAGCAGTTTGCCGAGAGGGACTGAAGCTTTCTTT. It yields the protein CASSLPRGTEAFF.

J is TRBJ1-1 and V is TRBV30; tentatively, D is TRBD1 (5 bases). The CDR3 runs 11 residues. Germline V gives CDR1 GTSNPN, CDR2 SVGIG (reference sequence). Trimming removed 4 bases at V and 10 bases at J, with 13 bases between. The CDR3 loop is CAWNWARGAFF. CDR3 DNA sequence: TGTGCCTGGAACTGGGCTAGGGGAGCTTTCTTT.

The V call is TRBV6-1, the J call TRBJ2-7; D may be TRBD1 (6 bases). The CDR3 runs 15 residues. Germline CDR1 reads MNHNS; CDR2 reads SASEGT. V was shortened by 0 bases and J by 6 bases, with 15 bases between the two germline ends. The chain's CDR3 is CASSEAVGARGEQYF. The CDR3 DNA is TGTGCCAGCAGTGAAGCGGTGGGGGCGCGTGGCGAGCAGTACTTC.

This chain connects TRBV6-4 to TRBJ2-1; TRBD2 is a possible D gene (6 bases). V lost 5 bases, J lost 5 bases, and 19 bases lay in between. The CDR3 consists of 16 residues. Germline V lookup: CDR1 MRHNA, CDR2 SNTAGT. The CDR3 nucleotides read TGTGCCAGCAGTCCCTATGGAGGGGTGGGAAACAATGAGCAGTTCTTC. This translates into CASSPYGGVGNNEQFF.

The chain links TRBV7-9 to TRBJ2-2; 9 positions match TRBD2. The CDR3 has 15 amino acids. Trimming removed 5 bases from V and 3 bases from J; junction bases left unmatched: 4. From germline, CDR1 is SEHNR and CDR2 FQNEAQ (reference sequence). Here the CDR3 reads CASSPTSGYTGELFF. As DNA, the CDR3 is TGTGCCAGCAGCCCGACTAGCGGTTACACCGGGGAGCTGTTTTTT.

The chain joins TRBV11-2 to TRBJ1-2, with 8 nucleotides matching TRBD1. The V gene end was trimmed by 5 bases and the J gene end by 5 bases; junction bases not matched to a gene: 7. Germline CDR1 SGHAT, CDR2 FQNNGV. The CDR3 has 14 amino acids. CDR3 in amino acids: CASSVTGGRYGYTF. CDR3 coding DNA: TGTGCCAGCAGCGTCACAGGGGGGAGATATGGCTACACCTTC. The complete variable domain, with remaining parts taken from reference TRBV11-2 and TRBJ1-2, reads EAGVAQSPRYKIIEKRQSVAFWCNPISGHATLYWYQQILGQGPKLLIQFQNNGVVDDSQLPKDRFSAERLKGVDSTLKIQPAKLEDSAVYLCASSVTGGRYGYTFGSGTRLTVV.

The rearrangement joins TRBV28 to TRBJ2-3, with a possible D match to TRBD2 (6 bases). V shed 2 bases and J shed 3 bases, with 21 bases lying between them. Germline V gives CDR1 MDHEN, CDR2 SYDVKM. The CDR3 has 18 amino acids. The CDR3 region has the DNA TGTGCCAGCAGTTTAGCCCCTTGGAGGGCGGGGCGGACAGATACGCAGTATTTT. It specifies CASSLAPWRAGRTDTQYF.

This CDR3 is CASRWGWSYEQYF. The CDR3 DNA sequence: TGTGCCAGCAGATGGGGCTGGTCCTACGAGCAGTACTTC. The chain uses TRBV28 and TRBJ2-7; the D gene is possibly TRBD1 (5 bases). CDR3 length: 13 amino acids. Deletions cut 6 bases from V and 1 base from J, with 10 bases between. Germline V gene data show CDR1 as MDHEN and CDR2 as SYDVKM.

The chain uses TRBV6-5 and TRBJ2-3; possible D gene TRBD2, 6 bases. Germline V gene data show CDR1 as MNHEY and CDR2 as SVGAGI. V was trimmed by 6 bases and J by 5 bases, leaving 12 bases between them. CDR3 length equals 13 residues. DNA of the CDR3: TGTGCCAGCAGCACGGAGGGCCGAGATACGCAGTATTTT. It translates to CASSTEGRDTQYF.

This clone occurred many times. The chain couples TRBV3-1 (or the pseudogene TRBV3-2) to TRBJ1-6; unclear D gene. Trimming stripped 0 bases from V and 8 bases from J, with 11 bases between. Germline lookup yields CDR1 LGHDT and CDR2 YNNKEL (reference sequence). The length of the CDR3 is 15 residues. The CDR3 loop is CASSQDEQVDSPLHF. CDR3 DNA sequence: TGTGCCAGCAGCCAAGATGAGCAGGTGGATTCACCCCTCCACTTT.